A selection of T cell receptor beta chains follows, all from one sample in a study of T cell responses to AZD1222 COVID-19 vaccine. Repertoires were generated with immunoSEQ multiplex PCR, while TCRdb's copy carries only in-frame clones and drops some. The top ten hold under 2.5% of the sample, which has some 150,000 clones, around 88% seen once. Here the sequenced sample was peripheral blood, taken on day 0 of AZD1222 vaccination. All receptors derive from an adult in good health. Both conserved end residues are trimmed from each CDR3. Fields, in order: clone size, D gene, V gene, CDR3 protein. The D gene is left open where the match is weak. Part of the rows lack a size; the others show once, few, many or a class for expanded clones.

size: -; D: TRBD2; V: TRBV9; CDR3: ASSPREGGRETQY
size: -; D: -; V: TRBV6-2/TRBV6-3; CDR3: ASSYSRVETQY
size: few; D: TRBD2; V: TRBV7-2; CDR3: ASRRGGGSYNEQF
size: -; D: TRBD2; V: TRBV11-1; CDR3: ASSDGASGSTEQY
size: -; D: TRBD1; V: TRBV2; CDR3: ASSLDRRTEAF
size: once; D: TRBD1; V: TRBV2; CDR3: ASGSVFGGQSYEQY
size: -; D: TRBD2; V: TRBV6-1; CDR3: ASSLTVPGGEQY
size: -; D: TRBD1; V: TRBV7-9; CDR3: ASSSTGTGGPGRGTQY
size: -; D: -; V: TRBV5-1; CDR3: ASSGKQEPNTEAF
size: -; D: -; V: TRBV27; CDR3: ASSLGGDTQY
size: -; D: TRBD2; V: TRBV7-3; CDR3: ASSLAGSSEQF
size: -; D: TRBD2; V: TRBV7-8; CDR3: ASSLLASVSNEQF
size: -; D: -; V: TRBV29-1; CDR3: SGGSGALEAF
size: -; D: -; V: TRBV30; CDR3: AWSVRGAGELF
size: -; D: -; V: TRBV6-6; CDR3: ASYGVGEKLF
size: -; D: -; V: TRBV13; CDR3: ASSLGTGVNYGYT
size: -; D: -; V: TRBV3-1/TRBV3-2; CDR3: ASSSSDRPQH
size: -; D: TRBD1; V: TRBV7-8; CDR3: ASSRQGSTEAF
size: once; D: -; V: TRBV7-9; CDR3: ASSSTGSSTDTQY
size: -; D: TRBD2; V: TRBV5-5; CDR3: ASSLLRAGGTGELF
size: -; D: -; V: TRBV28; CDR3: ASSSRTSEQF
size: -; D: -; V: TRBV28; CDR3: ASSLGPPRGETQY
size: -; D: -; V: TRBV12-5; CDR3: ASGFLSVRENEKLF
size: -; D: TRBD1; V: TRBV7-9; CDR3: ASSPGTGYGELF
size: -; D: TRBD2; V: TRBV12-5; CDR3: ASGLVLGGRRDEQF
size: -; D: -; V: TRBV28; CDR3: ASSLALYEQY
size: -; D: -; V: TRBV10-2; CDR3: ASSERFWYRVSPNQPQH
size: -; D: TRBD1; V: TRBV5-6; CDR3: ASSLGQGANSPLH